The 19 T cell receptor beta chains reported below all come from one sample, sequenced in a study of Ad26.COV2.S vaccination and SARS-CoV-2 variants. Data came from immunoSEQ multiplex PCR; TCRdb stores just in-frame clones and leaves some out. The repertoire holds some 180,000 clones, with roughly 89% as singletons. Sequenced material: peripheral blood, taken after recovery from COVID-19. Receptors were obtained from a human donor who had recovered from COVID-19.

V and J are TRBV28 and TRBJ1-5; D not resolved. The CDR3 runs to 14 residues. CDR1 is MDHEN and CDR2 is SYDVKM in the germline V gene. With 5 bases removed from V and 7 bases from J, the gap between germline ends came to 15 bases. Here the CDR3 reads CASSPPTRSQPQHF. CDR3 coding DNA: TGTGCCAGCAGTCCCCCCACCAGGAGCCAGCCCCAGCATTTT.

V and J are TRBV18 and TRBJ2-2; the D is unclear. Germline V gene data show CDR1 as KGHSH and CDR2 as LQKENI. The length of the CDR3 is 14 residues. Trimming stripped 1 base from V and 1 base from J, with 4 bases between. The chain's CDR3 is CASSPQVNTGELFF. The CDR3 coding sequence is TGTGCCAGCTCACCACAGGTGAACACCGGGGAGCTGTTTTTT.

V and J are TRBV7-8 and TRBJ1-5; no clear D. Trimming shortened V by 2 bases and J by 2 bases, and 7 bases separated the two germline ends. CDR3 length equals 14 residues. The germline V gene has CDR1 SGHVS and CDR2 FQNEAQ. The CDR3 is CASSLWVGNQPQHF. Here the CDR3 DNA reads TGTGCCAGCAGCTTATGGGTCGGCAATCAGCCCCAGCATTTT.

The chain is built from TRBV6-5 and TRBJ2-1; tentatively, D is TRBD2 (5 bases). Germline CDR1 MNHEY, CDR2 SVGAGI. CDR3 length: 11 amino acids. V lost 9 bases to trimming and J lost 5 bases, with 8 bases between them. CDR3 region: CASSVNNEQFF. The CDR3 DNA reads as TGTGCCAGTAGCGTCAACAATGAGCAGTTCTTC.

The CDR3 DNA sequence: TGTGCCAGCAGTTACGGACTCACGAACACTGAAGCTTTCTTT. Translation gives CASSYGLTNTEAFF. The gene calls are TRBV6-5 and TRBJ1-1; D remains unclear. CDR1 and CDR2 (germline): MNHEY, SVGAGI. The V and J ends lost 2 bases and 1 base respectively, with 8 bases between them. The CDR3 is made up of 14 amino acids.

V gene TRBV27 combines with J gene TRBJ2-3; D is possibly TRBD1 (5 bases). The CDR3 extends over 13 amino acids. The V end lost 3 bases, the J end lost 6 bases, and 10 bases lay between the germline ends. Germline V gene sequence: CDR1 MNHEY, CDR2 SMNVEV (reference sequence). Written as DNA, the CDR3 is TGTGCCAGCAGTTTGGCAGGGATCGATACGCAGTATTTT. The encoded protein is CASSLAGIDTQYF.

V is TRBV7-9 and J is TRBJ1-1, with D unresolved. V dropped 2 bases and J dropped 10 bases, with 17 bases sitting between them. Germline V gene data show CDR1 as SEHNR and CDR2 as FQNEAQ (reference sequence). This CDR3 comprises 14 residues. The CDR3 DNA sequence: TGTGCCAGCAGCTTAAAATCGGGCTCGGGTCCAGCTTTCTTT. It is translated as CASSLKSGSGPAFF. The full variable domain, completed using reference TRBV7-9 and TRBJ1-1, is DTGVSQNPRHKITKRGQNVTFRCDPISEHNRLYWYRQTLGQGPEFLTYFQNEAQLEKSRLLSDRFSAERPKGSFSTLEIQRTEQGDSAMYLCASSLKSGSGPAFFGQGTRLTVV.

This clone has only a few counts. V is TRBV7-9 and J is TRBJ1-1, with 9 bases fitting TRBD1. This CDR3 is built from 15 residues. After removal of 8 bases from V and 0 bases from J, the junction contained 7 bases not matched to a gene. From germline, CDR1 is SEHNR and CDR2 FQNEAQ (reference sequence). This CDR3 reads CASLPRQGVNTEAFF. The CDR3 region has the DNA TGTGCCAGCTTACCTCGACAGGGGGTGAACACTGAAGCTTTCTTT.

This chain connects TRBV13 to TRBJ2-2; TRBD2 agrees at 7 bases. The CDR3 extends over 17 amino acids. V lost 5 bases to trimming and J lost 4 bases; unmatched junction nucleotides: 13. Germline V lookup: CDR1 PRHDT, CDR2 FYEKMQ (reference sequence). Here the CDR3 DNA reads TGTGCCAGCAGCCCGGACTTAACTAGCGCGAGCACCGGGGAGCTGTTTTTT. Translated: CASSPDLTSASTGELFF.

CDR3 region: CASSFGTGRNSPLHF. The CDR3 DNA reads TGTGCCAGCAGCTTTGGGACAGGGAGGAATTCACCCCTCCACTTT. The chain is built from TRBV5-8 and TRBJ1-6; 9 nucleotides match TRBD1. Germline CDR1 is SGHTS and CDR2 is YDEGEE. The CDR3 runs to 15 residues. The J segment lost 7 bases and the V segment lost 2 bases, leaving 4 bases of the junction unmatched.

The CDR3 here is CSVPGGARVTEAFF. For the CDR3, the DNA is TGCAGCGTCCCGGGGGGGGCGCGAGTCACTGAAGCTTTCTTT. V is TRBV29-1 and J is TRBJ1-1; D may be TRBD1 (6 bases). V was clipped by 6 bases and J by 4 bases, with 18 bases between them. Germline V gives CDR1 SQVTM, CDR2 ANQGSEA. The CDR3 extends over 14 amino acids.

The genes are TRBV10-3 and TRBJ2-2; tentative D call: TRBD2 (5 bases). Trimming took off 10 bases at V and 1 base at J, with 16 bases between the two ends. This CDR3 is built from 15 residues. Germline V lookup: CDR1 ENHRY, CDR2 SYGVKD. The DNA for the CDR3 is TGTGCCACCCGGGCCGGGGTACGGAACACCGGGGAGCTGTTTTTT. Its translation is CATRAGVRNTGELFF.

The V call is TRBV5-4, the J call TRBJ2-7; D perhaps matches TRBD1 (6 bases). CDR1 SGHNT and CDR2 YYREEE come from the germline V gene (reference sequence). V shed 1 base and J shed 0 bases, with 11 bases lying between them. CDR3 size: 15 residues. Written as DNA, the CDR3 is TGTGCCAGCAGCTTGTCAGGGGCCAGCTCCTACGAGCAGTACTTC. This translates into CASSLSGASSYEQYF.

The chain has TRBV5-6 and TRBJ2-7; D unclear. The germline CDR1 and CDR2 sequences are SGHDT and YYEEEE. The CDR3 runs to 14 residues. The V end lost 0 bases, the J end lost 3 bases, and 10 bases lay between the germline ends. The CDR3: CASSLDPDNYEQYF. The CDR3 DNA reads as TGTGCCAGCAGCTTGGATCCTGATAACTACGAGCAGTACTTC.

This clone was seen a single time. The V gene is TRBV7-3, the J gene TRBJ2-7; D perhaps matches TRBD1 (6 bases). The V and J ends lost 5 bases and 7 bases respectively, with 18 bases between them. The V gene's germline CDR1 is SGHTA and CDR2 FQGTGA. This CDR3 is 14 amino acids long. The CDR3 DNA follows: TGTGCCAGCAGCCGTGGACAGAATTTGGGTGAGCAGTACTTC. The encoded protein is CASSRGQNLGEQYF.

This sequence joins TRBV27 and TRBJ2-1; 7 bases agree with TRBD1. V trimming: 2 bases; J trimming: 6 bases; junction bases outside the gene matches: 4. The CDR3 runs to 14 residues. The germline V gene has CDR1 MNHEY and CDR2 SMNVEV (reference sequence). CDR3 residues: CASSLRQGSNEQFF. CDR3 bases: TGTGCCAGCAGTTTACGACAGGGCAGCAATGAGCAGTTCTTC.

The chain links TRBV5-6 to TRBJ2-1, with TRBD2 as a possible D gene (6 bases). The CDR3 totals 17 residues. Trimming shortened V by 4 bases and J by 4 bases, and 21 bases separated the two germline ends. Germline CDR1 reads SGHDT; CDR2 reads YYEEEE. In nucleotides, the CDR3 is TGTGCCAGCAGCCTACTTCGGGGCGGGGCCCTTTACAATGAGCAGTTCTTC. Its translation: CASSLLRGGALYNEQFF. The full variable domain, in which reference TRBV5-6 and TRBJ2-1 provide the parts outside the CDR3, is DAGVTQSPTHLIKTRGQQVTLRCSPKSGHDTVSWYQQALGQGPQFIFQYYEEEERQRGNFPDRFSGHQFPNYSSELNVNALLLGDSALYLCASSLLRGGALYNEQFFGPGTRLTVL.

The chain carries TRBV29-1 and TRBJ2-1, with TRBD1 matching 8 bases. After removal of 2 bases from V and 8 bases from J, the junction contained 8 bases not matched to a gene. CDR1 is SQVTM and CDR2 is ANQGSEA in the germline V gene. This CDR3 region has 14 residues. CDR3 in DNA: TGCAGCGTTGAAAGAGCGCAGGGGGCCGATGAGCAGTTCTTC. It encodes CSVERAQGADEQFF.

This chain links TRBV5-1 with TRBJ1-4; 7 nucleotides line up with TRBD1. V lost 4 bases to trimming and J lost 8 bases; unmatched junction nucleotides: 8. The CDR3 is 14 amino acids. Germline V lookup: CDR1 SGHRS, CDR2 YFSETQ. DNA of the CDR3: TGCGCCAGCAGCCCCTCCGGGACAGCCGAAAAACTGTTTTTT. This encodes CASSPSGTAEKLFF.